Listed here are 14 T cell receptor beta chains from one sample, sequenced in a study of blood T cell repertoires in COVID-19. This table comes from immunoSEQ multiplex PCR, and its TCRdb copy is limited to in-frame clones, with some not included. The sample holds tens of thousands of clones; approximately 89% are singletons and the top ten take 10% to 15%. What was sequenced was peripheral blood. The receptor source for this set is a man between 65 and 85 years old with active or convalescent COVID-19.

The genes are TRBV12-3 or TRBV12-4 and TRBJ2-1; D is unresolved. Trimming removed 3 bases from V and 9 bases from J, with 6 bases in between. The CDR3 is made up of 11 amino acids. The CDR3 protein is CASSFFLEQFF. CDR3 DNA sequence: TGTGCCAGCAGTTTCTTTCTTGAGCAGTTCTTC.

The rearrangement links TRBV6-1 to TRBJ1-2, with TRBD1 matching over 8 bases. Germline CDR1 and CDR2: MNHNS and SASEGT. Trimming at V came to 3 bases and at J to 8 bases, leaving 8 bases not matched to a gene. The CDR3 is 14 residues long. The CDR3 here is CASSEMTGALGYTF. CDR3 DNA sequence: TGTGCCAGCAGTGAGATGACAGGGGCTCTCGGCTACACCTTC.

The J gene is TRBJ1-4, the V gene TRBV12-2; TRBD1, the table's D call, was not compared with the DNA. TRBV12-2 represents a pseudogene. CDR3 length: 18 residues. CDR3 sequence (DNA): TGTGCAAGTCGCTCCCACCGGGGACAAAATGCAACTAATGAAAAACTGTTTTTT. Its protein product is CASRSHRGQNATNEKLFF.

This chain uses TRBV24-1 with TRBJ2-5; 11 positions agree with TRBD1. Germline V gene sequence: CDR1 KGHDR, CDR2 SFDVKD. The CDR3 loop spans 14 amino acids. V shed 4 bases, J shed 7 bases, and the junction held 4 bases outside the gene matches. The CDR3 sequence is CATSEAGQGATQYF. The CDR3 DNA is TGTGCCACCAGTGAGGCAGGACAGGGGGCGACCCAGTACTTC.

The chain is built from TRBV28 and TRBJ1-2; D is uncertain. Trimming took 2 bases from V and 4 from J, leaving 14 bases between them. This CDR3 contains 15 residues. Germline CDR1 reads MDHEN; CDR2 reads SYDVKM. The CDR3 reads CASSLRGAPIYGYTF. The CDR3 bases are TGTGCCAGCAGTTTAAGAGGCGCCCCGATCTATGGCTACACCTTC.

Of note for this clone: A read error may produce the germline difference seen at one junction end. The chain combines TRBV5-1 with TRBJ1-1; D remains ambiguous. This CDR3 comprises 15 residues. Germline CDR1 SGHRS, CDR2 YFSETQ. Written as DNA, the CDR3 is TGCGCCAGCAGCTTTTCGAGTAGGGAGAACACTAAAGCTTTCTTT. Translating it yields CASSFSSRENTKAFF.

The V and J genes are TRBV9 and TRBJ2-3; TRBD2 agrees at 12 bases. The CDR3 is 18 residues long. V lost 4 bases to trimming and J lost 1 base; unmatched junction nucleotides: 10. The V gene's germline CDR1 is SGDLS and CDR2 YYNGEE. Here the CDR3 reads CASSPASGGAFGTDTQYF. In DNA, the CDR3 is TGTGCCAGCAGCCCCGCTAGCGGGGGGGCCTTTGGCACAGATACGCAGTATTTT.

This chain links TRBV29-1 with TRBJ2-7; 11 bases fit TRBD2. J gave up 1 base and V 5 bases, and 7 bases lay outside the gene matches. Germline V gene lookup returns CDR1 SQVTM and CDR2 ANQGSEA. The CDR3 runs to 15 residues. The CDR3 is CSVTSGGSPSYEQYF. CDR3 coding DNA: TGCAGCGTTACTAGCGGGGGTTCCCCTTCCTACGAGCAGTACTTC.

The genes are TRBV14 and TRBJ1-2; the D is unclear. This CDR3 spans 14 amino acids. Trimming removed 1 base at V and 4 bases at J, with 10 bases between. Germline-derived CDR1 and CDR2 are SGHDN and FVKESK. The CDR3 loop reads CASSQANSFYGYTF. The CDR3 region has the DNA TGTGCCAGCAGCCAAGCGAACAGCTTCTATGGCTACACCTTC.

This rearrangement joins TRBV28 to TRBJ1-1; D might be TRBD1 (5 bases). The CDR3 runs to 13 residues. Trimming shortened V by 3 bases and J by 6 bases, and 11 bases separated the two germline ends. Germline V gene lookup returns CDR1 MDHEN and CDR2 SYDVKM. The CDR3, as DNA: TGTGCCAGCAGTTTTGGGGGGAAGGCTGAAGCTTTCTTT. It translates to CASSFGGKAEAFF.

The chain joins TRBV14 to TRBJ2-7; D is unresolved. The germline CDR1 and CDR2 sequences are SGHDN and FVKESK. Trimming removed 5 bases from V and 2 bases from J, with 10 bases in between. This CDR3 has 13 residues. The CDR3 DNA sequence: TGTGCCAGCAGCGGCTTTATCCCCTACGAGCAGTACTTC. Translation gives CASSGFIPYEQYF.

The CDR3 sequence is CAISERRAGGNEQYF. The CDR3 DNA is TGTGCCATCAGTGAGAGGAGGGCAGGGGGGAACGAGCAGTACTTC. The chain is built from TRBV10-3 and TRBJ2-7; tentatively, D is TRBD1 (7 bases). Trimming took off 2 bases at V and 5 bases at J, with 16 bases between the two ends. The CDR3 loop spans 15 amino acids. CDR1 and CDR2 (germline): ENHRY, SYGVKD.

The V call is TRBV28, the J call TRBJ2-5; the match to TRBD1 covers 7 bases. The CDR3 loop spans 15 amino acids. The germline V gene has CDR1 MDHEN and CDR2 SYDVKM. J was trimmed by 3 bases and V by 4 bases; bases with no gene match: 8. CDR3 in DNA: TGTGCCAGCAGTTCCACAATAACAGGGGAAGAGACCCAGTACTTC. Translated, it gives CASSSTITGEETQYF.

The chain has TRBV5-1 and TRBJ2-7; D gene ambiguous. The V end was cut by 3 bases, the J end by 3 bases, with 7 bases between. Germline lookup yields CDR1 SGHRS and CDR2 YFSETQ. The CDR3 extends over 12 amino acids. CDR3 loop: CASSSTNYEQYF. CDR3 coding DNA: TGCGCCAGCAGCTCTACGAACTACGAGCAGTACTTC.